What follows are 6 T cell receptor beta chains derived from one specimen sequenced in a study of regulatory T cells in long-lasting Graves disease (dated by TCRdb to the early 2020s). According to the study, the label for this sample's time point signals: persistent/refractory GD, antithyroid drugs over 5 years with positive TRAb. RNA was extracted from PBMCs in TRIzol for both TCR sequencing and RNA sequencing. The library was generated by multiplex PCR. Sequencing relied on an Illumina HiSeq 4000. CDR3 regions were amplified by Arm-PCR with iRepertoire HTBI primers to construct TCR beta libraries. TCRdb passed the public sequencing reads through fastp at Q25 and MiXCR, retaining productive beta sequences. Rows matching on CDR3 protein sequence are summarized as one entry with the most common DNA and genes. Present in this sample are a few hundred thousand distinct CDR3 sequences, roughly a fifth of which were seen just once. Jointly, the top ten make up roughly an eighth of the sample.

Material: peripheral blood mononuclear cells (PBMCs), obtained when the disease was refractory, from a patient treated with antithyroid drugs. The receptors originated from a female donor with Graves disease.

The rearrangement links TRBV10-3 to TRBJ2-7, with D perhaps TRBD2 (5 bases). Germline-derived CDR1 and CDR2 are ENHRY and SYGVKD. The CDR3 consists of 15 residues. V lost 8 bases and J lost 0, with 17 bases in between. CDR3 nucleotides: TGTGCCATCTCCGGAGGTGGGTTAGGCTCCTACGAGCAGTACTTC. Its protein product is CAISGGGLGSYEQYF.

This clonotype occurred many times. The chain joins TRBV2 to TRBJ2-7; a weak D match, TRBD2 (5 bases). The CDR3 has 14 amino acids. Germline lookup yields CDR1 SNHLY and CDR2 FYNNEI. Trimming stripped 3 bases from V and 0 bases from J, with 9 bases between. This chain's CDR3 is CASSERVSSYEQYF. As DNA, the CDR3 is TGTGCCAGCAGTGAGCGGGTGAGCTCCTACGAGCAGTACTTC.

This clonotype was recorded many times. The chain is built from TRBV28 and TRBJ1-4, with a tentative D call TRBD1 (5 bases). The V end was cut by 6 bases, the J end by 3 bases, with 11 bases between. CDR3 size: 14 residues. The germline V gene encodes CDR1 MDHEN and CDR2 SYDVKM. The CDR3 region is CASRGVGSNEKLFF. CDR3 sequence (DNA): TGTGCCAGCAGGGGGGTGGGTTCTAATGAAAAACTGTTTTTT.

The chain employs TRBV30 and TRBJ2-2; 10 nucleotides align to TRBD2. V was clipped by 4 bases and J by 6 bases; unmatched bases: 5. This CDR3 spans 14 amino acids. CDR1 is GTSNPN and CDR2 is SVGIG in the germline V gene (reference sequence). The CDR3 region is CAWTVLAGAGELFF. The CDR3 DNA sequence: TGTGCCTGGACAGTGCTAGCGGGAGCCGGGGAGCTGTTTTTT. Using reference TRBV30 and TRBJ2-2 for the parts outside the CDR3, the full variable domain is SQTIHQWPATLVQPVGSPLSLECTVEGTSNPNLYWYRQAAGRGLQLLFYSVGIGQISSEVPQNLSASRPQDRQFILSSKKLLLSDSGFYLCAWTVLAGAGELFFGEGSRLTVL.

This clonotype has a count of ten or more. The V and J genes are TRBV28 and TRBJ2-2, with D perhaps matching TRBD2 (11 bases). Germline CDR1 reads MDHEN; CDR2 reads SYDVKM. The V end was cut by 9 bases, the J end by 2 bases, with 40 bases between. The CDR3 is made up of 23 amino acids. This CDR3 is CASRRPGQGPSGRNNVNTGELFF. The CDR3 DNA follows: TGTGCCAGTAGGAGACCGGGACAGGGGCCTAGCGGGAGGAATAACGTTAACACCGGGGAGCTGTTTTTT.

The V call is TRBV7-9, the J call TRBJ1-5; D not resolved. Per germline, CDR1 SEHNR and CDR2 FQNEAQ (reference sequence). Trimming took off 5 bases at V and 5 bases at J, with 13 bases between the two ends. CDR3 size: 14 residues. CDR3 sequence: CASSPEGSYQPQHF. The CDR3 nucleotides are TGTGCCAGCAGCCCAGAGGGCAGTTATCAGCCCCAGCATTTT.